Sequencing of this T cell receptor (beta chain) was carried out in a study of Graves' ophthalmopathy and Graves' hyperthyroidism. Study results and caveats: Researchers report that a 13-signature model separated ophthalmopathy from stable hyperthyroidism, posting about 88% sensitivity and 75% to 84% specificity.

At least ten counts were recorded for this clonotype. Its antigen is as yet unknown. The study enrolled ophthalmopathy donors with moderate-to-severe activity, CAS ≥3, NOSPECS ≥4 and duration under 3 months. RNA transcripts provided the template for amplifying TCR beta CDR3 regions. Scientists carried out first-round RT-PCR using HTBI primers and then a second-round multiplex PCR. TCRdb re-called the multiplex PCR reads through MiXCR, storing one row per CDR3 protein. The sample includes over 650,000 distinct CDR3 sequences, about 38% seen only once; the top ten take 3% to 3.5%. Unmatched junction bases numbered 15, after V lost 6 bases and J lost 7 bases. Germline V gene lookup returns CDR1 ENHRY and CDR2 SYGVKD. The CDR3 sequence is 16 residues long.

Material for sequencing was peripheral blood. The chain carries TRBV10-3 and TRBJ2-7; 10 bases are a match to TRBD2. The clonotype originates from an adult man with Graves' ophthalmopathy. The CDR3 region has the DNA TGTGCCATCAGCCCTTCCGGAACTAGCGGGATGAGTGAGCAGTACTTC. Translation: CAISPSGTSGMSEQYF.